These 7 T cell receptor beta chains were sequenced from one sample in a study of blood T cell repertoires in COVID-19 (dated by TCRdb to 2018 to 2021). Library construction relied on the immunoSEQ multiplex PCR assay. TCRdb carries this immuneACCESS record with in-frame sequences only. Its versions omit some clonotypes, under half of them owing to an unresolved V gene in the studies checked, with the rest unexplained. The sample table contains more than 95,000 clones; only one count was recorded for roughly 83% of them. The top ten clones comprise approximately 35% of the sample. The material sequenced was peripheral blood. These receptors were collected from a man aged 35 to 55 with active or convalescent COVID-19.

The chain recombines TRBV3-1 (or the pseudogene TRBV3-2) with TRBJ2-3; 15 positions match TRBD2. V was clipped by 2 bases and J by 0 bases; unmatched bases: 6. The CDR3 runs to 19 residues. Germline-derived CDR1 and CDR2 are LGHDT and YNNKEL (reference sequence). The CDR3 DNA sequence: TGTGCCAGCAGCCAATTTGGACTAGCGGGGGGGGAGAGCACAGATACGCAGTATTTT. Its protein product is CASSQFGLAGGESTDTQYF.

This clone turned up a few times. This rearrangement joins TRBV4-3 to TRBJ2-3, with TRBD1 matching over 7 bases. Trimming took 0 bases from V and 5 from J; bases not matched to a gene: 11. CDR1 LGHNA and CDR2 YSLEER come from the germline V gene. CDR3 size: 17 residues. The CDR3: CASSQDGQQGWGDTQYF. For the CDR3, the DNA is TGCGCCAGCAGCCAAGATGGTCAACAGGGGTGGGGAGATACGCAGTATTTT.

This clone has a single count. This chain joins TRBV19 and TRBJ1-3, with D perhaps TRBD1 (5 bases). Per the germline V gene, CDR1 is LNHDA and CDR2 is SQIVND (reference sequence). With 5 bases removed from V and 0 bases from J, the gap between germline ends came to 14 bases. This CDR3 is 16 amino acids long. In nucleotides, the CDR3 is TGTGCCAGTAGTCCTGACAGACAGCACTCTGGAAACACCATATATTTT. Protein product: CASSPDRQHSGNTIYF.

The V call is TRBV24-1, the J call TRBJ2-1; 7 bases are a match to TRBD2. CDR3 length: 16 residues. CDR1 is KGHDR, CDR2 SFDVKD, per germline. Unmatched junction bases numbered 9, after V lost 0 bases and J lost 8 bases. The DNA for the CDR3 is TGTGCCACCAGTGATTTGGGAGCGGGGACGTCGGATGAGCAGTTCTTC. Translation: CATSDLGAGTSDEQFF.

The chain links TRBV5-5 to TRBJ2-7; D uncertain. Trimming stripped 0 bases from V and 3 bases from J, with 4 bases between. Germline V gives CDR1 SGHKS, CDR2 YYEKEE (reference sequence). CDR3 size: 12 residues. The CDR3 region has the DNA TGTGCCAGCAGCTTGGGCTACTACGAGCAGTACTTC. Its protein product is CASSLGYYEQYF.

This chain links TRBV5-1 with TRBJ2-7, with 7 bases identical to TRBD1. Germline CDR1 reads SGHRS; CDR2 reads YFSETQ. Trimming at V came to 4 bases and at J to 0 bases, leaving 7 bases not matched to a gene. The CDR3 is 15 residues long. The CDR3: CASSIQGQSSYEQYF. CDR3 DNA: TGCGCCAGCAGCATACAGGGACAGTCCTCCTACGAGCAGTACTTC.

The V call is TRBV10-2, the J call TRBJ2-7; 9 positions match TRBD1. J lost 5 bases, V lost 6 bases, and 5 bases had no gene match. CDR3 size: 13 residues. Germline-derived CDR1 and CDR2 are WSHSY and SAAADI. CDR3 in amino acids: CASRETGGNEQYF. CDR3 nucleotides: TGCGCCAGCAGAGAGACAGGGGGTAACGAGCAGTACTTC.